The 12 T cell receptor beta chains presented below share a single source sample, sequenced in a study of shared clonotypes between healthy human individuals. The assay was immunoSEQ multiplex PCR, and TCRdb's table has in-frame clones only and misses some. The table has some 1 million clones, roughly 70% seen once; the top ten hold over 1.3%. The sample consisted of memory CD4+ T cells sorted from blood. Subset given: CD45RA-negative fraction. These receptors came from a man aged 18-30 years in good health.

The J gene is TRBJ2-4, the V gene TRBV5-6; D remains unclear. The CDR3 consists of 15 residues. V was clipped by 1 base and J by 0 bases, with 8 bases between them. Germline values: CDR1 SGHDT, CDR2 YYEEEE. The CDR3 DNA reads TGTGCCAGCAGCTTGCGTCGCGTAGCCAAAAACATTCAGTACTTC. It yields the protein CASSLRRVAKNIQYF.

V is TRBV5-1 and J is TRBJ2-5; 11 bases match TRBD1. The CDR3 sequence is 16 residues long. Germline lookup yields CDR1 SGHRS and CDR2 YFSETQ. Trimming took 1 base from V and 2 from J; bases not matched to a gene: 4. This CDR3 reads CASSLSWDRGQETQYF. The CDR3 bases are TGCGCCAGCAGCTTGTCTTGGGACAGGGGGCAAGAGACCCAGTACTTC.

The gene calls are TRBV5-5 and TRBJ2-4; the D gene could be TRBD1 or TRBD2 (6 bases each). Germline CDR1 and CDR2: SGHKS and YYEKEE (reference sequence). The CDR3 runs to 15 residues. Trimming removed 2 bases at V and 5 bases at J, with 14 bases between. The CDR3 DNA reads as TGTGCCAGCAGCTTCGGGACGGGGGCCCAAAACATTCAGTACTTC. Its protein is CASSFGTGAQNIQYF.

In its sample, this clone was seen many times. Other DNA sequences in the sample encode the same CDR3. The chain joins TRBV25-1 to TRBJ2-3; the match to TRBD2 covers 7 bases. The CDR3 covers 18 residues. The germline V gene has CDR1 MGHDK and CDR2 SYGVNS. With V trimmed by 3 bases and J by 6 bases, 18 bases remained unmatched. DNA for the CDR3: TGTGCCAGCAGTGATTCCTGGGCTGGGGCAGCGGGGTTCGATACGCAGTATTTT. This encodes CASSDSWAGAAGFDTQYF.

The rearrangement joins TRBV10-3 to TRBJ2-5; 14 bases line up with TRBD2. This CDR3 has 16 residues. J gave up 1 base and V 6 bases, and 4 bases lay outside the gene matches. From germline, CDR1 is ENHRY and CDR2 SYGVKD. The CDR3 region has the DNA TGTGCCATCAGCAACGGACTAGCGGGGGGCCAAGAGACCCAGTACTTC. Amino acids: CAISNGLAGGQETQYF.

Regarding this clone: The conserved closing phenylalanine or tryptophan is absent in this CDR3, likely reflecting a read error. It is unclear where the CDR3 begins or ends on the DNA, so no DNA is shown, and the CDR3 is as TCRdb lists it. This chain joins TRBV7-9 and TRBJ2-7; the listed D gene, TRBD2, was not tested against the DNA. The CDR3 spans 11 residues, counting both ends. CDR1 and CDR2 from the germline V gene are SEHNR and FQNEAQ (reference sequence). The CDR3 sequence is CASSLDPLTHA.

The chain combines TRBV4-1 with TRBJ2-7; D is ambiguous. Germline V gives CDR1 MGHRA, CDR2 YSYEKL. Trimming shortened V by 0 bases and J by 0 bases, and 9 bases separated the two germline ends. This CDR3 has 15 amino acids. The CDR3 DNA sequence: TGCGCCAGCAGCCAAGAGGACCGGAGCTCCTACGAGCAGTACTTC. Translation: CASSQEDRSSYEQYF.

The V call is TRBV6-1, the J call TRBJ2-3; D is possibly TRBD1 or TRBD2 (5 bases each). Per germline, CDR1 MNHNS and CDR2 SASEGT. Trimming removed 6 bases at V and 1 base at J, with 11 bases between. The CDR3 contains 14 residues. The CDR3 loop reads CASRSRGGTDTQYF. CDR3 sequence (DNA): TGTGCCAGCAGATCTAGGGGAGGCACAGATACGCAGTATTTT.

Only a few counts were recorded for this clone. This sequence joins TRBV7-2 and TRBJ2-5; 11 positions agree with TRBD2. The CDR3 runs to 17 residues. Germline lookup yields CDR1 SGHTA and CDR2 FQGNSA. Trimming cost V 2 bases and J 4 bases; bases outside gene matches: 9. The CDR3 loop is CASSLQPSGRIGETQYF. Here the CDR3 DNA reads TGTGCCAGCAGCTTACAGCCTAGCGGGAGGATCGGAGAGACCCAGTACTTC.

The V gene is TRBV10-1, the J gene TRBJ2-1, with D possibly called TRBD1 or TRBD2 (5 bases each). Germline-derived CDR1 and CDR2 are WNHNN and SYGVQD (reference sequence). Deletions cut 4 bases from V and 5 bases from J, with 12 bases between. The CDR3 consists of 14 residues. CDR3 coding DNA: TGCGCCAGCAGTGGCTCAGGGACCAACAATGAGCAGTTCTTC. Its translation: CASSGSGTNNEQFF.

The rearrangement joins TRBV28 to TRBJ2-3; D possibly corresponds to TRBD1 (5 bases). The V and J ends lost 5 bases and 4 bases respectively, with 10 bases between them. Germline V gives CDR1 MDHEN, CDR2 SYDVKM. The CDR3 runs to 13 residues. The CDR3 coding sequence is TGTGCCAGCAGTACCGTGGGGCCAGATACGCAGTATTTT. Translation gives CASSTVGPDTQYF.

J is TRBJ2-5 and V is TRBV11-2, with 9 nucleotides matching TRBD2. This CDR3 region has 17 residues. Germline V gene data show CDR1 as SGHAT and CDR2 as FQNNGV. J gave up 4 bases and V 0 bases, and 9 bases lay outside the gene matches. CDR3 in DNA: TGTGCCAGCAGCTTAGATTACCCCGGGACTAGCAGAGAGACCCAGTACTTC. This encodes CASSLDYPGTSRETQYF.